This record covers a single T cell receptor beta chain. This specimen comes from a study of regulatory T cells in long-lasting Graves disease. Described time point: newly diagnosed GD, antithyroid drugs for less than 3 months. TCR sequences were obtained from RNA taken from PBMCs. Researchers made TCR beta libraries by using iRepertoire HTBI primers and running Arm-PCR on CDR3 regions. From the multiplex PCR reads, TCRdb called clonotypes with MiXCR, one entry per CDR3 protein. Of 360,000 or so distinct CDR3 sequences in the sample, about a sixth are singletons; the top ten hold roughly 27%. In addition, the sample was reused for a study of T cells in Graves' hyperthyroidism and ophthalmopathy. From that second work: The majority of expanded thyroid clonotypes above 0.001 also appeared in blood.

This sample comprised peripheral blood mononuclear cells (PBMCs), obtained at new diagnosis, from a patient treated with antithyroid drugs. This TCR came from a middle-aged man with Graves disease.

The CDR3 reads CATSDGVTQYF. DNA for the CDR3: TGTGCCACCAGTGACGGGGTAACGCAGTATTTT. The chain joins TRBV24-1 to TRBJ2-3, with D possibly TRBD2 on 5 matching bases. CDR3 length: 11 amino acids. Trimming shortened V by 4 bases and J by 9 bases, and 7 bases separated the two germline ends. Germline V gene data show CDR1 as KGHDR and CDR2 as SFDVKD.